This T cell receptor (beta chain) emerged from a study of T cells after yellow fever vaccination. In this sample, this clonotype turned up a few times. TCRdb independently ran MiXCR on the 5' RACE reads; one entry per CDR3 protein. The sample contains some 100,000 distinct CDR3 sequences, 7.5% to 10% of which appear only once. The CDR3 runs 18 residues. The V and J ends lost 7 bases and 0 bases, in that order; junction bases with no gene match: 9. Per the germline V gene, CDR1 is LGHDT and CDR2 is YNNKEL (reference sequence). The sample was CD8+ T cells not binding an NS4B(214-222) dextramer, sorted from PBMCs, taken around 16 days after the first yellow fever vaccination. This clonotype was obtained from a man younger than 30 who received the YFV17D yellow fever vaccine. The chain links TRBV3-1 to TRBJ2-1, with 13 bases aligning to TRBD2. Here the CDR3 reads CASNPGTSGVSSYNEQFF. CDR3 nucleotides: TGTGCCAGCAACCCCGGGACTAGCGGGGTGAGCTCCTACAATGAGCAGTTCTTC.